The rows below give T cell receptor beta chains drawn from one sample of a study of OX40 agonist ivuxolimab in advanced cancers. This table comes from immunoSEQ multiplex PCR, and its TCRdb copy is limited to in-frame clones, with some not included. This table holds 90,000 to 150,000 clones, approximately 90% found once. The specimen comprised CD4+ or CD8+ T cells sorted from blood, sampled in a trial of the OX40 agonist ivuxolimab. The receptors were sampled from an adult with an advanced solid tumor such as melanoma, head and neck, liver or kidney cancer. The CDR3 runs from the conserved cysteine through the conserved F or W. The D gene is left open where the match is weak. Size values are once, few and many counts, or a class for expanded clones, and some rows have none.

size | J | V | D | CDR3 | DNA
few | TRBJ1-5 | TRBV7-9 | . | CASSLVTGQPQHF | TGTGCCAGCAGCTTAGTCACAGGACAGCCCCAGCATTTT
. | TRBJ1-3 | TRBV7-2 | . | CASSFAQAASGNTIYF | TGTGCCAGCAGCTTTGCGCAGGCAGCCTCTGGAAACACCATATATTTT
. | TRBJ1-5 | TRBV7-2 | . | CASSLDRLSNQPQHF | TGTGCCAGCAGCTTAGACAGACTTAGCAATCAGCCCCAGCATTTT
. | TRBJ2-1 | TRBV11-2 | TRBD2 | CASIRGGGYNEQFF | TGTGCCAGCATACGGGGGGGAGGTTACAATGAGCAGTTCTTC
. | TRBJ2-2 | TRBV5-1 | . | CASSQNPNTGELFF | TGCGCCAGCAGCCAAAACCCGAACACCGGGGAGCTGTTTTTT
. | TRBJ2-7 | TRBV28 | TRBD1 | CASSSPGTGMVYEQYF | TGTGCCAGCAGTTCTCCCGGGACAGGGATGGTATACGAGCAGTACTTC
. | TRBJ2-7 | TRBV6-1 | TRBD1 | CASSDLGTGAYEQYF | TGTGCCAGCAGCGACCTCGGGACAGGGGCCTACGAGCAGTACTTC
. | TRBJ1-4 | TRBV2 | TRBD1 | CASSEGVQGNEKLFF | TGTGCCAGCAGTGAAGGTGTACAGGGGAATGAAAAACTGTTTTTT
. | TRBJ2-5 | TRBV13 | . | CASSPKNRQETQYF | TGTGCCAGCAGCCCCAAGAACAGGCAAGAGACCCAGTACTTC
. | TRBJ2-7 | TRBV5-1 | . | CASSLERGEQYF | TGCGCCAGCAGCTTGGAACGGGGGGAGCAGTACTTC
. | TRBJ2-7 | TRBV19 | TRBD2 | CASTSPGGAYEQYF | TGTGCCAGTACCTCCCCCGGGGGGGCCTACGAGCAGTACTTC
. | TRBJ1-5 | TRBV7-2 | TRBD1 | CASSLADREISPQHF | TGTGCCAGCAGTTTGGCTGACAGGGAGATCAGCCCCCAGCATTTT
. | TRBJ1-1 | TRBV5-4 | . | CASSFTGSGTEAFF | TGTGCCAGCAGCTTCACAGGGAGCGGAACTGAAGCTTTCTTT
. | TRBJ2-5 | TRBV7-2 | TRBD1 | CASSLLGTDQETQYF | TGTGCCAGCAGCTTACTTGGGACAGACCAAGAGACCCAGTACTTC
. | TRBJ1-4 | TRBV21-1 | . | CASSKARVKERPTADATNEKLFF | TGTGCCAGCAGCAAAGCCCGGGTCAAAGAGCGACCAACCGCTGATGCAACTAATGAAAAACTGTTTTTT
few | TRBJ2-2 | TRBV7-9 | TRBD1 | CASSPPGQESAAGELFF | TGTGCCAGCAGTCCGCCGGGACAGGAATCGGCAGCCGGGGAGCTGTTTTTT
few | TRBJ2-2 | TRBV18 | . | CASSPQQGWNTGELFF | TGTGCCAGCTCACCACAACAGGGATGGAACACCGGGGAGCTGTTTTTT
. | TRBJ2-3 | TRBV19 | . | CASTPGILLGTQYF | TGTGCCAGTACCCCCGGGATCCTTCTTGGTACGCAGTATTTT
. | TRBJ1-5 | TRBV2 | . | CASSPREIVGNQPQHF | TGTGCCAGCAGCCCCAGGGAAATCGTGGGGAATCAGCCCCAGCATTTT
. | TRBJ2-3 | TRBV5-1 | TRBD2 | CASYQRGAPTDTQYF | TGCGCCAGCTATCAGCGGGGGGCCCCCACAGATACGCAGTATTTT
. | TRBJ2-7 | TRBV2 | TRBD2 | CASSIGTSYEQYF | TGTGCCAGCAGTATCGGGACTAGCTACGAGCAGTACTTC
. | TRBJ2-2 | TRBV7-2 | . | CASSFTGNIGTGELFF | TGTGCCAGCAGCTTCACGGGGAATATAGGCACCGGGGAGCTGTTTTTT
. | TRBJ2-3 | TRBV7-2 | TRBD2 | CASSLERGRDTQYF | TGTGCCAGCAGCTTAGAGCGGGGGAGAGATACGCAGTATTTT
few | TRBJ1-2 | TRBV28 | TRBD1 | CASSPGQGDGYTF | TGTGCCAGCAGTCCGGGACAGGGCGATGGCTACACCTTC
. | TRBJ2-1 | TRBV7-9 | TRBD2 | CASGQGGGPYNEQFF | TGTGCCAGCGGACAAGGCGGGGGGCCCTACAATGAGCAGTTCTTC
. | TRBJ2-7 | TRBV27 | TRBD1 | CASSFRGPPLPYEQYF | TGTGCCAGCAGTTTCAGGGGGCCGCCTCTTCCCTACGAGCAGTACTTC
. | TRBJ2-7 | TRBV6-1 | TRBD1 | CASSEPGQLTYEQYF | TGTGCCAGCAGTGAACCGGGACAGCTAACCTACGAGCAGTACTTC
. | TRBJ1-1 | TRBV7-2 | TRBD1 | CATVNSGQGDTEAFF | TGTGCCACCGTTAATTCGGGACAGGGAGACACTGAAGCTTTCTTT
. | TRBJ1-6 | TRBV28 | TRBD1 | CAAGGGGQGHSPLHF | TGTGCCGCAGGAGGTGGGGGACAGGGACATTCACCCCTCCACTTT
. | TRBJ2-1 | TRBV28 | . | CASSFYNEQFF | TGTGCCAGCAGTTTTTACAATGAGCAGTTCTTC
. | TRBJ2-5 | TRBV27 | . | CASSLRGQVQETQYF | TGTGCCAGCAGTTTACGAGGGCAGGTACAAGAGACCCAGTACTTC